The 20 T cell receptor beta chains reported below all come from one sample, sequenced in a study of Tregs in tolerant kidney transplant recipients. The assay was immunoSEQ multiplex PCR, and TCRdb's table has in-frame clones only and misses some. The sample records approximately 15,000 clones, about four fifths being singletons. The sample here was Tregs from blood, taken before the transplant. The receptors come from a human donor who received a combined kidney and bone marrow transplant.

In this sample, this clone turned up a few times. The J gene is TRBJ2-7, the V gene TRBV5-4; 8 bases align to TRBD1. Unmatched junction bases numbered 4, after V lost 2 bases and J lost 3 bases. The germline gives CDR1 SGHNT, CDR2 YYREEE (reference sequence). The CDR3 runs 14 residues. The CDR3 DNA reads TGTGCCAGCAGCTTTGGGGACAGGAACTACGAGCAGTACTTC. It codes for CASSFGDRNYEQYF.

The genes are TRBV29-1 and TRBJ2-1; TRBD1 agrees at 9 bases. The CDR3 is made up of 15 amino acids. J gave up 0 bases and V 7 bases, and 7 bases lay outside the gene matches. The germline V gene has CDR1 SQVTM and CDR2 ANQGSEA. The CDR3 coding sequence is TGCAGCGCGGGGACAGGGCCGAGCTCCTACAATGAGCAGTTCTTC. This encodes CSAGTGPSSYNEQFF.

The chain links TRBV28 to TRBJ1-5; D perhaps matches TRBD1 (5 bases). CDR1 is MDHEN and CDR2 is SYDVKM in the germline V gene. The CDR3 runs to 14 residues. Trimming removed 5 bases at V and 9 bases at J, with 17 bases between. CDR3 sequence reads: CASSPSGPTWPQHF. The DNA for the CDR3 is TGTGCCAGCAGTCCATCAGGGCCCACATGGCCCCAGCATTTT. Drawing the rest from reference TRBV28 and TRBJ1-5, the complete variable domain is DVKVTQSSRYLVKRTGEKVFLECVQDMDHENMFWYRQDPGLGLRLIYFSYDVKMKEKGDIPEGYSVSREKKERFSLILESASTNQTSMYLCASSPSGPTWPQHFGDGTRLSIL.

This clone was observed a single time. V gene TRBV6-1 combines with J gene TRBJ1-1; D gene unclear. Trimming took off 4 bases at V and 7 bases at J, with 16 bases between the two ends. Germline-derived CDR1 and CDR2 are MNHNS and SASEGT. There are 14 residues in the CDR3. This CDR3 reads CASSGGVVWVEAFF. The CDR3, as DNA: TGTGCCAGCAGTGGTGGAGTGGTTTGGGTTGAAGCTTTCTTT.

The chain employs TRBV7-2 and TRBJ2-3; D is unclear. From germline, CDR1 is SGHTA and CDR2 FQGNSA. This CDR3 region has 13 residues. Trimming stripped 5 bases from V and 2 bases from J, with 8 bases between. CDR3 residues: CASSPRYTDTQYF. In nucleotides, the CDR3 is TGTGCCAGCAGCCCGAGATACACAGATACGCAGTATTTT.

V gene TRBV14 combines with J gene TRBJ1-1; tentatively, D is TRBD1 (5 bases). Trimming removed 4 bases at V and 4 bases at J, with 22 bases between. The germline gives CDR1 SGHDN, CDR2 FVKESK. CDR3 size: 17 residues. The CDR3 protein is CASSPEARPFGGTEAFF. The CDR3, as DNA: TGTGCCAGCAGCCCCGAGGCTCGACCCTTCGGGGGCACTGAAGCTTTCTTT.

The rearrangement joins TRBV29-1 to TRBJ2-3, with D perhaps matching TRBD1 (6 bases). The CDR3 totals 13 residues. CDR1 is SQVTM and CDR2 is ANQGSEA in the germline V gene. Trimming left V 5 bases short and J 1 base short, with 10 bases between. The CDR3 nucleotides are TGCAGCGTTCGGGACACCCGCACAGATACGCAGTATTTT. Protein: CSVRDTRTDTQYF.

Notes on this clone: The junction shows a germline mismatch at one end, possibly a read error. This sequence joins TRBV5-1 and TRBJ1-5; maybe TRBD1 (6 bases). The CDR3 runs 15 residues. The germline V gene encodes CDR1 SGHRS and CDR2 YFSETQ. The CDR3 here is CASSLAGDPNQPQHF. CDR3 nucleotides: TGCGCCAGCAGTTTGGCAGGGGATCCCAATCAGCCCCAGCATTTT. Supplemented by reference TRBV5-1 and TRBJ1-5, the full variable domain reads KAGVTQTPRYLIKTRGQQVTLSCSPISGHRSVSWYQQTPGQGLQFLFEYFSETQRNKGNFPGRFSGRQFSNSRSEMNVSTLELGDSALYLCASSLAGDPNQPQHFGDGTRLSIL.

The chain uses TRBV10-2 and TRBJ2-1, with TRBD2 identical over 15 bases. The CDR3 runs to 16 residues. V was clipped by 6 bases and J by 6 bases; unmatched bases: 6. Germline V CDR1 and CDR2: WSHSY, SAAADI. Here the CDR3 DNA reads TGCGCCAGCAGGGACCCGGGACTAGCGGGAGGCAATGAGCAGTTCTTC. Translated, it gives CASRDPGLAGGNEQFF.

This clone has just a few counts. The chain employs TRBV4-2 and TRBJ1-2, with D tentatively TRBD1 (5 bases). The CDR3 length is 18 residues. Germline V gene data show CDR1 as LGHNA and CDR2 as YNFKEQ. V was clipped by 0 bases and J by 4 bases, with 21 bases between them. Here the CDR3 DNA reads TGTGCCAGCAGCCAAGATAGGCTTTTCGAAGGGGTTATCTATGGCTACACCTTC. It yields the protein CASSQDRLFEGVIYGYTF.

The chain combines TRBV7-2 with TRBJ2-5; no clear D gene. CDR1 is SGHTA, CDR2 FQGNSA, per germline. The CDR3 covers 13 residues. V was pared by 3 bases and J by 3 bases, with 8 bases between. The CDR3 sequence is CASSFVRKETQYF. DNA for the CDR3: TGTGCCAGCAGCTTCGTCCGTAAAGAGACCCAGTACTTC.

The chain employs TRBV6-1 and TRBJ1-2, with 7 bases identical to TRBD1. V lost 1 base and J lost 0; bases outside the gene matches: 11. The CDR3 is 18 residues long. The germline CDR1 and CDR2 sequences are MNHNS and SASEGT. The CDR3 nucleotides read TGTGCCAGCAGTGAAGTTTCCAGGGCGGGGACAGCTAACTATGGCTACACCTTC. It encodes CASSEVSRAGTANYGYTF.

The chain uses TRBV20-1 and TRBJ1-1; TRBD1 is a possible D gene (6 bases). The CDR3 contains 11 residues. Per germline, CDR1 DFQATT and CDR2 SNEGSKA (reference sequence). V dropped 3 bases and J dropped 11 bases, with 13 bases sitting between them. This chain's CDR3 is CSASFRGKAFF. The CDR3 DNA is TGCAGTGCTAGCTTCAGGGGTAAGGCTTTCTTT.

The gene calls are TRBV28 and TRBJ1-2; a possible D gene is TRBD1 (6 bases). CDR3 length: 15 residues. Germline lookup yields CDR1 MDHEN and CDR2 SYDVKM. Trimming pared 6 bases from V and 4 bases from J, leaving 18 bases between. The CDR3 here is CASSLAPETGYGYTF. In nucleotides, the CDR3 is TGTGCCAGCAGCCTAGCCCCCGAGACAGGCTATGGCTACACCTTC.

This clone has a single count. J is TRBJ2-4 and V is TRBV5-1; D gene uncertain. The germline V and J ends were trimmed by 0 bases and 0 bases, with 7 bases remaining between them. The V gene's germline CDR1 is SGHRS and CDR2 YFSETQ. The CDR3 is made up of 15 amino acids. The CDR3 nucleotides read TGCGCCAGCAGCTTGGTTTCGGGAGCCAAAAACATTCAGTACTTC. Translated: CASSLVSGAKNIQYF.

The gene calls are TRBV5-1 and TRBJ2-1; 7 bases match TRBD2. The CDR3 is 15 amino acids. The V gene's germline CDR1 is SGHRS and CDR2 YFSETQ. J was trimmed by 9 bases and V by 4 bases; bases with no gene match: 13. The CDR3 protein is CASSNRTRLSGEQFF. CDR3 coding DNA: TGCGCCAGCAGCAACCGGACTAGACTGTCCGGTGAGCAGTTCTTC.

The chain recombines TRBV19 with TRBJ2-3; D gene uncertain. The CDR3 length is 13 residues. V lost 2 bases, J lost 5 bases, and 8 bases lay in between. Looked up from germline, CDR1 is LNHDA and CDR2 is SQIVND (reference sequence). The CDR3 spells CASSIWLRDTQYF. Written as DNA, the CDR3 is TGTGCCAGTAGTATATGGTTGCGAGATACGCAGTATTTT.

The rearrangement joins TRBV6-6 to TRBJ1-2; possible D gene TRBD1, 5 bases. This CDR3 is built from 15 residues. V shed 7 bases and J shed 1 base, with 16 bases lying between them. Germline assignment: CDR1 MNHNY and CDR2 SVGAGI (reference sequence). This CDR3 reads CASTLRTPINYGYTF. The DNA of the CDR3 is TGTGCCAGCACCCTACGGACACCCATTAACTATGGCTACACCTTC.

The chain joins TRBV7-2 to TRBJ2-5; a possible D gene is TRBD1 (5 bases). The CDR3 spans 14 residues. Trimming shortened V by 2 bases and J by 1 base, and 8 bases separated the two germline ends. The germline V gene has CDR1 SGHTA and CDR2 FQGNSA. CDR3 sequence: CASSLMGLQETQYF. The CDR3 DNA is TGTGCCAGCAGCTTAATGGGGCTCCAAGAGACCCAGTACTTC.

The J gene is TRBJ2-1, the V gene TRBV6-5; D remains ambiguous. Germline values: CDR1 MNHEY, CDR2 SVGAGI. The CDR3 contains 12 residues. Trimming stripped 5 bases from V and 4 bases from J, with 6 bases between. The CDR3 DNA sequence: TGTGCCAGCAGTGGCCGATACAATGAGCAGTTCTTC. Residues: CASSGRYNEQFF.